One and the same sample provided the 19 T cell receptor beta chains below, sequenced in a study of cytomegalovirus exposure and HLA in healthy donors. Primers included in the PCR were 60 Vbeta and 13 Jbeta primers. Only in-frame clones appear in the TCRdb table, and some are missing; sequencing was by immunoSEQ multiplex PCR. The sample has some 97,000 clones; 70% to 80% are singletons. Sequenced sample: PBMCs. Source of these receptors: a female donor in good health and CMV-seropositive.

Regarding this clone: The junction does not match germline at one end; this may be a read error. The chain links TRBV7-2 to TRBJ2-2, with D tentatively TRBD2 (6 bases). There are 14 residues in the CDR3. Germline-derived CDR1 and CDR2 are SGHTA and FQGNSA. In DNA form, the CDR3 reads TGTGCCAGCAGCTTAGTAGCGCTCACCGGGGGGCTGTTTTTT. Its translation: CASSLVALTGGLFF.

The chain links TRBV18 to TRBJ1-5, with 8 bases identical to TRBD1. The CDR3 is made up of 17 amino acids. Germline V CDR1 and CDR2: KGHSH, LQKENI. Losses at the gene ends were 3 bases for V and 1 base for J; bases not matched to a gene: 8. CDR3 nucleotides: TGTGCCAGCTCACCGGCTCAGGGGGCGCGAAGCAATCAGCCCCAGCATTTT. It translates to CASSPAQGARSNQPQHF.

A few counts support this clone. The V and J genes are TRBV5-4 and TRBJ1-1; tentative D call: TRBD1 (6 bases). V was pared by 7 bases and J by 0 bases, with 10 bases between. Germline CDR1 is SGHNT and CDR2 is YYREEE (reference sequence). The CDR3 runs to 13 residues. In DNA form, the CDR3 reads TGTGCCAGCGGCAGGGACATGAACACTGAAGCTTTCTTT. Protein: CASGRDMNTEAFF.

This clone has only one observation. The chain joins TRBV4-1 to TRBJ1-2; D gene uncertain. The CDR3 extends over 15 amino acids. The germline CDR1 and CDR2 sequences are MGHRA and YSYEKL. V was trimmed by 0 bases and J by 4 bases, leaving 12 bases between them. The CDR3 DNA reads as TGCGCCAGCAGCCAAGATCTATCCCCCATCTATGGCTACACCTTC. Translating it yields CASSQDLSPIYGYTF.

This clone occurred a few times. The CDR3 here is CASRTGGNLGYGYTF. Written as DNA, the CDR3 is TGTGCCAGTAGGACGGGTGGCAATCTCGGGTATGGCTACACCTTC. This rearrangement joins TRBV19 to TRBJ1-2; D uncertain. Looked up from germline, CDR1 is LNHDA and CDR2 is SQIVND (reference sequence). The CDR3 contains 15 residues. The V end was cut by 6 bases, the J end by 5 bases, with 19 bases between. The complete variable domain, with remaining parts taken from reference TRBV19 and TRBJ1-2, reads DGGITQSPKYLFRKEGQNVTLSCEQNLNHDAMYWYRQDPGQGLRLIYYSQIVNDFQKGDIAEGYSVSREKKESFPLTVTSAQKNPTAFYLCASRTGGNLGYGYTFGSGTRLTVV.

This rearrangement joins TRBV6-5 to TRBJ1-6, with D possibly matching TRBD1 (5 bases). CDR3 length: 15 amino acids. V lost 6 bases, J lost 5 bases, and 14 bases lay in between. From germline, CDR1 is MNHEY and CDR2 SVGAGI. The CDR3 bases are TGTGCCAGCAGGTCTAGCGGGGGGAATAATTCACCCCTCCACTTT. This gives the protein CASRSSGGNNSPLHF.

The J gene is TRBJ2-3, the V gene TRBV7-2, with a tentative D call TRBD1 (6 bases). The germline V and J ends were trimmed by 4 bases and 2 bases, with 13 bases remaining between them. The CDR3 is 15 amino acids. The germline gives CDR1 SGHTA, CDR2 FQGNSA. The CDR3 is CASSYYRVVTDTQYF. CDR3 DNA sequence: TGTGCCAGCAGCTACTACAGGGTTGTCACAGATACGCAGTATTTT.

The J gene is TRBJ2-2, the V gene TRBV2, with D tentatively TRBD2 (5 bases). This CDR3 is built from 13 residues. Germline V CDR1 and CDR2: SNHLY, FYNNEI. Trimming cost V 3 bases and J 6 bases, with 8 bases left between them. The CDR3 here is CASSDGRPGELFF. The CDR3 DNA reads TGTGCCAGCAGTGATGGGAGACCCGGGGAGCTGTTTTTT. The full variable domain, in which reference TRBV2 and TRBJ2-2 provide the parts outside the CDR3, is EPEVTQTPSHQVTQMGQEVILRCVPISNHLYFYWYRQILGQKVEFLVSFYNNEISEKSEIFDDQFSVERPDGSNFTLKIRSTKLEDSAMYFCASSDGRPGELFFGEGSRLTVL.

The V and J genes are TRBV19 and TRBJ1-2; unclear D gene. This CDR3 comprises 12 residues. The germline V and J ends were trimmed by 8 bases and 4 bases, with 11 bases remaining between them. The germline V gene has CDR1 LNHDA and CDR2 SQIVND (reference sequence). In DNA form, the CDR3 reads TGTGCCAGTGCGGTTGTTGGCTATGGCTACACCTTC. It translates to CASAVVGYGYTF.

The genes are TRBV7-9 and TRBJ1-2; a weak D match, TRBD1 (5 bases). The CDR3 totals 13 residues. Germline V gives CDR1 SEHNR, CDR2 FQNEAQ (reference sequence). V was pared by 5 bases and J by 8 bases, with 15 bases between. In DNA form, the CDR3 reads TGTGCCAGCAGCCCTTCAGGGTATGAGGGCTACACCTTC. Translating gives CASSPSGYEGYTF.

The J gene is TRBJ1-2, the V gene TRBV2, with 7 bases aligning to TRBD1. The J segment lost 7 bases and the V segment lost 2 bases, leaving 7 bases of the junction unmatched. This CDR3 comprises 14 residues. Germline CDR1 is SNHLY and CDR2 is FYNNEI. CDR3 in DNA: TGTGCCAGCAGTGAACCGGGACAGACTGTTGGCTACACCTTC. It encodes CASSEPGQTVGYTF.

The rearrangement joins TRBV19 to TRBJ1-2; 9 bases are shared with TRBD1. There are 15 residues in the CDR3. Germline CDR1 is LNHDA and CDR2 is SQIVND (reference sequence). After removal of 5 bases from V and 2 bases from J, the junction contained 6 bases not matched to a gene. The CDR3 loop reads CASSPQDRGNYGYTF. In DNA form, the CDR3 reads TGTGCCAGTAGTCCCCAGGACAGGGGCAACTATGGCTACACCTTC. The full variable domain, completed using reference TRBV19 and TRBJ1-2, is DGGITQSPKYLFRKEGQNVTLSCEQNLNHDAMYWYRQDPGQGLRLIYYSQIVNDFQKGDIAEGYSVSREKKESFPLTVTSAQKNPTAFYLCASSPQDRGNYGYTFGSGTRLTVV.

This chain uses TRBV19 with TRBJ1-5; TRBD1 agrees at 9 bases. V was pared by 3 bases and J by 2 bases, with 11 bases of the junction left unmatched. Germline values: CDR1 LNHDA, CDR2 SQIVND (reference sequence). CDR3 length: 18 residues. CDR3 amino acids: CASSIGQGFQGGNQPQHF. The DNA of the CDR3 is TGTGCCAGTAGTATTGGACAGGGGTTTCAGGGGGGCAATCAGCCCCAGCATTTT.

This chain links TRBV27 with TRBJ1-2; TRBD1 is a possible D gene (6 bases). V shed 4 bases and J shed 1 base, with 16 bases lying between them. This CDR3 spans 16 amino acids. The V gene's germline CDR1 is MNHEY and CDR2 SMNVEV (reference sequence). The CDR3 protein is CASSSQGRTLNYGYTF. The CDR3 DNA reads TGTGCCAGCAGTTCACAGGGCAGAACCCTTAACTATGGCTACACCTTC.

The genes are TRBV29-1 and TRBJ2-5; D is unresolved. Deletions cut 4 bases from V and 7 bases from J, with 10 bases between. This CDR3 comprises 11 residues. Germline assignment: CDR1 SQVTM and CDR2 ANQGSEA. The CDR3 bases are TGCAGCGTTGCCGATCGCGGGACCCAGTACTTC. Protein product: CSVADRGTQYF. Based on the CDR3 plus reference TRBV29-1 and TRBJ2-5, the full variable domain is SAVISQKPSRDICQRGTSLTIQCQVDSQVTMMFWYRQQPGQSLTLIATANQGSEATYESGFVIDKFPISRPNLTFSTLTVSNMSPEDSSIYLCSVADRGTQYFGPGTRLLVL.

J is TRBJ2-2 and V is TRBV5-1; D uncertain. The CDR3 spans 15 residues. Trimming shortened V by 4 bases and J by 0 bases, and 10 bases separated the two germline ends. Germline assignment: CDR1 SGHRS and CDR2 YFSETQ. Here the CDR3 reads CASSLRPTNTGELFF. DNA of the CDR3: TGCGCCAGCAGCCTGCGGCCGACGAACACCGGGGAGCTGTTTTTT. The variable domain in full, with the rest retrieved from reference TRBV5-1 and TRBJ2-2, is KAGVTQTPRYLIKTRGQQVTLSCSPISGHRSVSWYQQTPGQGLQFLFEYFSETQRNKGNFPGRFSGRQFSNSRSEMNVSTLELGDSALYLCASSLRPTNTGELFFGEGSRLTVL.

This chain joins TRBV6-1 and TRBJ1-2, with D hard to call. The ends were cut back, 3 bases at V and 4 bases at J, with 6 bases in the middle. The germline CDR1 and CDR2 sequences are MNHNS and SASEGT. The CDR3 consists of 12 residues. The DNA of the CDR3 is TGTGCCAGCAGTGAGACAAGCTATGGCTACACCTTC. Translating it yields CASSETSYGYTF.

The chain couples TRBV6-6 to TRBJ1-5, with TRBD1 matching 8 bases. Germline V CDR1 and CDR2: MNHNY, SVGAGI (reference sequence). V lost 5 bases and J lost 2; bases outside the gene matches: 5. This CDR3 spans 15 amino acids. CDR3 amino acids: CASSMDRAGNQPQHF. The CDR3 DNA follows: TGTGCCAGCAGTATGGACAGGGCTGGCAATCAGCCCCAGCATTTT.

The chain has TRBV28 and TRBJ1-1, with TRBD1 identical over 10 bases. Trimming cost V 10 bases and J 3 bases; bases outside gene matches: 14. The CDR3 has 16 residues. Germline V gene sequence: CDR1 MDHEN, CDR2 SYDVKM. The CDR3 nucleotides are TGTGCCATCTGGGACAGGGGAGAAAGGGAACACACTGAAGCTTTCTTT. It translates to CAIWDRGEREHTEAFF.